This is a list of T cell receptor beta chains from one sample in a study of molecular identifiers for immune sequencing clone quantification. Each CDR3 protein is one row after TCRdb ran MiXCR on the PCR reads. Of just under 650,000 distinct CDR3 sequences in the sample, about 20% were seen once. The material sequenced was naive CD8+ T cells from blood, with Jurkat cell RNA spiked in. The receptors shown here come from a human donor in good health. Some libraries in this study had Jurkat cell RNA spiked in. Each CDR3 is given with its conserved first and last residue. Each record gives: V gene, clone size, D gene, J gene, CDR3 protein, CDR3 DNA. The D gene is left open where the match is weak. Size values are once, few and many counts, or a class for expanded clones, and some rows have none.

V gene: TRBV7-9; clone size: many; D gene: NA; J gene: TRBJ1-5; CDR3 protein: CASSLSQGSNQPQHF; CDR3 DNA: TGTGCCAGCAGCCTATCACAGGGTAGCAATCAGCCCCAGCATTTT
V gene: TRBV5-1; clone size: many; D gene: NA; J gene: TRBJ2-7; CDR3 protein: CASSSDGSRKDEQYF; CDR3 DNA: TGCGCCAGCAGCTCGGACGGCAGCCGAAAGGACGAGCAGTACTTC
V gene: TRBV19; clone size: many; D gene: NA; J gene: TRBJ2-7; CDR3 protein: CASKDPGGYEQYF; CDR3 DNA: TGTGCCAGTAAGGATCCAGGGGGGTACGAGCAGTACTTC
V gene: TRBV6-5; clone size: many; D gene: NA; J gene: TRBJ2-1; CDR3 protein: CASSPTESSYNEQFF; CDR3 DNA: TGTGCCAGCAGTCCCACAGAGAGCTCCTACAATGAGCAGTTCTTC
V gene: TRBV29-1; clone size: many; D gene: TRBD2; J gene: TRBJ2-5; CDR3 protein: CSAPPGLADQETQYF; CDR3 DNA: TGCAGCGCTCCTCCGGGTCTAGCGGACCAAGAGACCCAGTACTTC
V gene: TRBV7-9; clone size: NA; D gene: NA; J gene: TRBJ2-7; CDR3 protein: CASSLLSGDRSEQYF; CDR3 DNA: TGTGCCAGCAGCTTATTGTCAGGGGATAGATCCGAGCAGTACTTC
V gene: TRBV18; clone size: few; D gene: NA; J gene: TRBJ1-4; CDR3 protein: CASSPTPSPTGTNEKLFF; CDR3 DNA: TGTGCCAGCTCACCCACCCCGTCCCCAACGGGAACTAATGAAAAACTGTTTTTT
V gene: TRBV6-5; clone size: many; D gene: NA; J gene: TRBJ2-7; CDR3 protein: CASSYPGQSEQYF; CDR3 DNA: TGTGCCAGCAGTTATCCCGGACAGTCCGAGCAGTACTTC
V gene: TRBV2; clone size: few; D gene: NA; J gene: TRBJ1-5; CDR3 protein: CASSEWARGNQPQHF; CDR3 DNA: TGTGCCAGCAGTGAATGGGCTCGAGGTAATCAGCCCCAGCATTTT
V gene: TRBV27; clone size: NA; D gene: NA; J gene: TRBJ1-4; CDR3 protein: CASKNSDDFLEKLFF; CDR3 DNA: TGTGCCAGCAAAAACAGCGACGACTTTCTTGAAAAACTGTTTTTT
V gene: TRBV7-9; clone size: few; D gene: NA; J gene: TRBJ2-7; CDR3 protein: CASSGLGLRSSYEQYF; CDR3 DNA: TGTGCCAGCAGCGGACTCGGACTACGAAGCTCCTACGAGCAGTACTTC
V gene: TRBV7-2; clone size: many; D gene: TRBD1; J gene: TRBJ2-1; CDR3 protein: CASSPRSGGFNEQFF; CDR3 DNA: TGTGCCAGCAGCCCTCGCTCAGGGGGTTTTAATGAGCAGTTCTTC
V gene: TRBV6-2/TRBV6-3; clone size: few; D gene: NA; J gene: TRBJ2-7; CDR3 protein: CASSYVGDTSYEQYF; CDR3 DNA: TGTGCCAGCAGTTACGTGGGGGACACATCCTACGAGCAGTACTTC
V gene: TRBV12-3/TRBV12-4; clone size: many; D gene: TRBD2; J gene: TRBJ2-7; CDR3 protein: CASKLAGGLYEQYF; CDR3 DNA: TGTGCCTCAAAGTTAGCGGGGGGGCTTTACGAGCAGTACTTC
V gene: TRBV19; clone size: NA; D gene: NA; J gene: TRBJ1-4; CDR3 protein: CASSTLDNEKLFF; CDR3 DNA: TGTGCCAGTAGTACCTTGGACAATGAAAAACTGTTTTTT
V gene: TRBV6-1; clone size: NA; D gene: NA; J gene: TRBJ2-5; CDR3 protein: CASSEEYEETQYF; CDR3 DNA: TGTGCCAGCAGTGAAGAGTACGAGGAGACCCAGTACTTC
V gene: TRBV12-3/TRBV12-4; clone size: many; D gene: NA; J gene: TRBJ1-5; CDR3 protein: CASTPDGSSNQPQHF; CDR3 DNA: TGTGCCAGCACCCCGGACGGGTCTAGCAATCAGCCCCAGCATTTT
V gene: TRBV7-9; clone size: many; D gene: NA; J gene: TRBJ2-5; CDR3 protein: CASSSLGGQETQYF; CDR3 DNA: TGTGCCAGCAGCTCCCTAGGGGGGCAAGAGACCCAGTACTTC
V gene: TRBV27; clone size: many; D gene: NA; J gene: TRBJ1-1; CDR3 protein: CASSLTPDTEAFF; CDR3 DNA: TGTGCCAGCAGTCTTACACCAGACACTGAAGCTTTCTTT
V gene: TRBV15; clone size: few; D gene: NA; J gene: TRBJ1-1; CDR3 protein: CATTTEGMNTEAFF; CDR3 DNA: TGTGCCACCACTACAGAGGGCATGAACACTGAAGCTTTCTTT
V gene: TRBV4-3; clone size: few; D gene: TRBD2; J gene: TRBJ2-7; CDR3 protein: CASSQDPVGGNPYEQYF; CDR3 DNA: TGCGCCAGCAGCCAAGACCCCGTGGGAGGGAACCCCTACGAGCAGTACTTC
V gene: TRBV3-1; clone size: NA; D gene: TRBD1; J gene: TRBJ2-5; CDR3 protein: CSSSPLFRDSLQETQYF; CDR3 DNA: TGTTCCAGCAGCCCCCTTTTTCGGGACAGCCTTCAAGAGACCCAGTACTTC
V gene: TRBV7-9; clone size: many; D gene: NA; J gene: TRBJ2-2; CDR3 protein: CASSPKTDTGELFF; CDR3 DNA: TGTGCCAGCAGCCCTAAGACCGACACCGGGGAGCTGTTTTTT
V gene: TRBV4-2; clone size: many; D gene: NA; J gene: TRBJ2-1; CDR3 protein: CASSQETGIGYNEQFF; CDR3 DNA: TGTGCCAGCAGCCAAGAAACGGGAATAGGGTACAATGAGCAGTTCTTC
V gene: TRBV5-1; clone size: many; D gene: TRBD2; J gene: TRBJ2-7; CDR3 protein: CASRDSGRWSEQYF; CDR3 DNA: TGCGCCAGCCGTGATAGCGGGAGATGGAGTGAGCAGTACTTC
V gene: TRBV6-5; clone size: many; D gene: TRBD1; J gene: TRBJ1-2; CDR3 protein: CASSPVTGTANYGYTF; CDR3 DNA: TGTGCCAGCAGTCCCGTGACCGGGACAGCTAACTATGGCTACACCTTC
V gene: TRBV20-1; clone size: NA; D gene: TRBD2; J gene: TRBJ2-3; CDR3 protein: CSAPKRGIRLAPTTDTQYF; CDR3 DNA: TGCAGTGCTCCAAAGAGGGGAATTCGACTAGCGCCTACCACAGATACGCAGTATTTT
V gene: TRBV5-6; clone size: NA; D gene: NA; J gene: TRBJ1-2; CDR3 protein: CASSLVRAVDGYTF; CDR3 DNA: TGTGCCAGCAGCTTGGTAAGGGCTGTCGACGGCTACACCTTC
V gene: TRBV30; clone size: many; D gene: TRBD1; J gene: TRBJ2-1; CDR3 protein: CAWSPGQVNEQFF; CDR3 DNA: TGTGCCTGGAGCCCGGGACAGGTTAATGAGCAGTTCTTC
V gene: TRBV11-2; clone size: few; D gene: NA; J gene: TRBJ2-7; CDR3 protein: CASSSSFGPGEQYF; CDR3 DNA: TGTGCCAGCAGCTCCTCGTTCGGCCCGGGCGAGCAGTACTTC
V gene: TRBV13; clone size: NA; D gene: TRBD2; J gene: TRBJ2-1; CDR3 protein: CASSLRVGGDNEQFF; CDR3 DNA: TGTGCCAGCAGTCTTAGAGTGGGGGGGGACAATGAGCAGTTCTTC
V gene: TRBV9; clone size: many; D gene: TRBD1; J gene: TRBJ2-7; CDR3 protein: CASSRNYGTDTYEQYF; CDR3 DNA: TGTGCCAGCAGCCGAAACTACGGGACAGACACCTACGAGCAGTACTTC
V gene: TRBV5-6; clone size: many; D gene: NA; J gene: TRBJ2-3; CDR3 protein: CASSSYRGTGGITDTQYF; CDR3 DNA: TGTGCCAGCAGCTCCTACAGGGGTACGGGGGGTATCACAGATACGCAGTATTTT
V gene: TRBV4-3; clone size: many; D gene: TRBD1; J gene: TRBJ2-7; CDR3 protein: CASSPETGDYEQYF; CDR3 DNA: TGCGCCAGCAGCCCCGAGACAGGGGACTACGAGCAGTACTTC
V gene: TRBV4-1; clone size: few; D gene: NA; J gene: TRBJ1-6; CDR3 protein: CASSQEPGQQSPLHF; CDR3 DNA: TGCGCCAGCAGCCAGGAGCCGGGACAACAATCACCCCTCCACTTT
V gene: TRBV12-1; clone size: NA; D gene: NA; J gene: TRBJ2-1; CDR3 protein: CASSFGEREGPGEQFF; CDR3 DNA: TGTGCCAGCAGCTTTGGAGAGCGGGAGGGCCCAGGGGAGCAGTTCTTC
V gene: TRBV24-1; clone size: many; D gene: TRBD1; J gene: TRBJ2-7; CDR3 protein: CATSEEGQGGEQYF; CDR3 DNA: TGTGCCACCAGTGAAGAAGGACAGGGTGGCGAGCAGTACTTC
V gene: TRBV7-9; clone size: few; D gene: NA; J gene: TRBJ1-5; CDR3 protein: CASSQTGMGNQPQHF; CDR3 DNA: TGTGCCAGCAGCCAAACAGGGATGGGCAATCAGCCCCAGCATTTT
V gene: TRBV27; clone size: NA; D gene: TRBD2; J gene: TRBJ2-1; CDR3 protein: CASTSSASGNSYNEQFF; CDR3 DNA: TGTGCCAGCACCTCTTCAGCCAGCGGGAACTCCTACAATGAGCAGTTCTTC
V gene: TRBV5-5; clone size: NA; D gene: NA; J gene: TRBJ1-5; CDR3 protein: CVSSTGRRDQPQHF; CDR3 DNA: TGTGTCAGCAGCACTGGTCGTCGAGATCAGCCTCAGCATTTT
V gene: TRBV15; clone size: NA; D gene: NA; J gene: TRBJ2-6; CDR3 protein: CATGAWGFATGANVLTF; CDR3 DNA: TGTGCCACGGGAGCGTGGGGTTTCGCGACAGGGGCCAACGTCCTGACTTTC
V gene: TRBV30; clone size: few; D gene: NA; J gene: TRBJ2-3; CDR3 protein: CAWSGTGSDTQYF; CDR3 DNA: TGTGCCTGGAGTGGTACAGGGTCAGATACGCAGTATTTT
V gene: TRBV16; clone size: many; D gene: NA; J gene: TRBJ1-1; CDR3 protein: CASSQSTGLGVNTEAFF; CDR3 DNA: TGTGCCAGCAGCCAATCGACGGGATTGGGAGTGAACACTGAAGCTTTCTTT
V gene: TRBV7-6; clone size: many; D gene: TRBD1; J gene: TRBJ1-1; CDR3 protein: CASSLTGDVLGAFF; CDR3 DNA: TGTGCCAGCAGCCTGACAGGGGATGTTTTGGGAGCTTTCTTT
V gene: TRBV7-9; clone size: NA; D gene: TRBD2; J gene: TRBJ2-3; CDR3 protein: CASSPGLAASADTQYF; CDR3 DNA: TGTGCCAGCAGCCCGGGACTAGCGGCTAGCGCAGATACGCAGTATTTT
V gene: TRBV7-9; clone size: many; D gene: NA; J gene: TRBJ2-6; CDR3 protein: CASSFLSGTRTPGANVLTF; CDR3 DNA: TGTGCCAGCAGCTTTTTATCCGGGACAAGAACACCTGGGGCCAACGTCCTGACTTTC
V gene: TRBV28; clone size: NA; D gene: TRBD2; J gene: TRBJ2-3; CDR3 protein: CASGLNRAGVGTDTQYF; CDR3 DNA: TGTGCCAGCGGTTTAAATAGGGCGGGAGTAGGAACAGATACGCAGTATTTT
V gene: TRBV6-2/TRBV6-3; clone size: NA; D gene: NA; J gene: TRBJ2-3; CDR3 protein: CASSYTVQGIRDTQYF; CDR3 DNA: TGTGCCAGCAGTTACACGGTCCAGGGTATCAGGGATACGCAGTATTTT
V gene: TRBV28; clone size: few; D gene: TRBD1; J gene: TRBJ1-3; CDR3 protein: CANSSPLDRDSGNTIYF; CDR3 DNA: TGTGCCAACAGTTCTCCCCTCGACAGGGACTCTGGAAACACCATATATTTT
V gene: TRBV6-2/TRBV6-3; clone size: many; D gene: NA; J gene: TRBJ2-6; CDR3 protein: CASSYSTIFSGANVLTF; CDR3 DNA: TGTGCCAGCAGTTACTCCACAATTTTCTCTGGGGCCAACGTCCTGACTTTC
V gene: TRBV19; clone size: many; D gene: NA; J gene: TRBJ1-3; CDR3 protein: CASSIGGVNTIYF; CDR3 DNA: TGTGCCAGTAGTATCGGGGGCGTAAACACCATATATTTT
V gene: TRBV20-1; clone size: few; D gene: TRBD2; J gene: TRBJ2-7; CDR3 protein: CSAIAGISYEQYF; CDR3 DNA: TGCAGTGCTATAGCGGGGATTTCCTACGAGCAGTACTTC
V gene: TRBV4-1; clone size: many; D gene: NA; J gene: TRBJ2-7; CDR3 protein: CASSQGRGLSYEQYF; CDR3 DNA: TGCGCCAGCAGCCAAGGCAGGGGCCTCTCCTACGAGCAGTACTTC
V gene: TRBV20-1; clone size: many; D gene: NA; J gene: TRBJ2-3; CDR3 protein: CSARDPQDYTRPIDTQYF; CDR3 DNA: TGCAGTGCTAGGGACCCTCAAGACTACACCAGGCCCATAGATACGCAGTATTTT